One and the same sample provided the 23 T cell receptor beta chains below, sequenced in a study of human T cells and chemical hapten exposure. MiXCR, run by TCRdb on the RACE reads, gives a single entry per CDR3 protein. The sample carries about 380,000 distinct CDR3 sequences, less than 6.5% recorded once. Documented time point: pre-sensitization, week 0. The sample's treatment: therapeutic diphenylcyclopropenone sensitization with weekly scalp DPC. Material: whole blood, obtained in connection with sensitization to the hapten diphenylcyclopropenone (DPC). The receptor source for this set is a woman in her fifties or sixties with alopecia areata. Some clones in this sample may be carry-over from other donors' samples.

The genes are TRBV10-3 and TRBJ2-1; D remains ambiguous. The CDR3 runs 17 residues. Trimming took off 8 bases at V and 0 bases at J, with 20 bases between the two ends. CDR1 and CDR2 from the germline V gene are ENHRY and SYGVKD. The CDR3 is CAISDPSHSSSYNEQFF. For the CDR3, the DNA is TGTGCCATCTCCGACCCCTCCCACTCGAGCTCCTACAATGAGCAGTTCTTC.

This clonotype was observed at least ten times. This sequence joins TRBV28 and TRBJ2-3; D is uncertain. Germline lookup yields CDR1 MDHEN and CDR2 SYDVKM. The CDR3 loop spans 16 amino acids. V lost 6 bases to trimming and J lost 0 bases, with 16 bases between them. The CDR3: CASSPIDLSSTDTQYF. The CDR3 DNA reads TGTGCCAGCAGCCCTATCGACTTGTCTAGCACAGATACGCAGTATTTT.

The chain joins TRBV30 to TRBJ2-5, with TRBD2 matching 10 bases. V lost 0 bases and J lost 2; bases outside the gene matches: 12. This CDR3 has 18 amino acids. CDR1 is GTSNPN, CDR2 SVGIG, per germline (reference sequence). The CDR3 reads CAWSVLMASGSVQETQYF. CDR3 sequence (DNA): TGTGCCTGGAGTGTTCTCATGGCTAGCGGGAGCGTACAAGAGACCCAGTACTTC.

This clonotype was observed many times. The genes are TRBV7-2 and TRBJ2-1; the D gene is possibly TRBD1 (5 bases). The CDR3 is 15 residues long. Germline loops: CDR1 SGHTA, CDR2 FQGNSA. V was clipped by 5 bases and J by 9 bases, with 20 bases between them. The DNA for the CDR3 is TGTGCCAGCAGCCTGGCTGGCAGGGTGGATGGTGAGCAGTTCTTC. It specifies CASSLAGRVDGEQFF.

Comments on this clonotype: This may come from a read error, since a much larger clone is one base off. CDR3 DNA: TGCGGCAGCAGCATTTACAGGGCCCCGGGCACAGATACGCAGTATTTT. It encodes CGSSIYRAPGTDTQYF. This chain links TRBV5-1 with TRBJ2-3; possible D gene TRBD1, 6 bases. Germline CDR1 is SGHRS and CDR2 is YFSETQ. This CDR3 is built from 16 residues.

This chain joins TRBV20-1 and TRBJ2-7; D assignment may be TRBD1 or TRBD2 (5 bases each). Germline V gene lookup returns CDR1 DFQATT and CDR2 SNEGSKA (reference sequence). This CDR3 is built from 13 residues. Trimming pared 5 bases from V and 2 bases from J, leaving 13 bases between. The CDR3 DNA reads as TGCAGTGCTCCCCTAGGGACGACCTACGAGCAGTACTTC. Its translation: CSAPLGTTYEQYF.

At least ten counts were recorded for this clonotype. The J gene is TRBJ1-6, the V gene TRBV12-3 or TRBV12-4; D is undetermined. The CDR3 extends over 14 amino acids. V lost 8 bases and J 5 bases, leaving 13 bases between the germline ends. The CDR3 sequence: CASQEAGNNSPLHF. CDR3 nucleotide sequence: TGTGCCAGCCAAGAGGCGGGTAATAATTCACCCCTCCACTTT.

This clonotype was counted ten times or more. The gene calls are TRBV7-2 and TRBJ2-2; D might be TRBD1 (6 bases). Germline V gene sequence: CDR1 SGHTA, CDR2 FQGNSA. The V gene lost 9 bases and the J gene lost 1 base, with 18 bases spanning the gap. The length of the CDR3 is 16 residues. The CDR3 nucleotides read TGTGCCAGGCTACAATCGGGACACTTGAACACCGGGGAGCTGTTTTTT. Translated, it gives CARLQSGHLNTGELFF.

This clonotype was counted a few times. The CDR3 loop reads CSVEVRTAGPNEKLFF. The CDR3 coding sequence is TGCAGCGTTGAAGTAAGAACGGCAGGGCCGAATGAAAAACTGTTTTTT. This chain joins TRBV29-1 and TRBJ1-4; TRBD1 might be the D (5 bases). Trimming removed 1 base at V and 5 bases at J, with 17 bases between. Per the germline V gene, CDR1 is SQVTM and CDR2 is ANQGSEA. CDR3 size: 16 residues. Full variable domain (remainder filled in from reference TRBV29-1 and TRBJ1-4): SAVISQKPSRDICQRGTSLTIQCQVDSQVTMMFWYRQQPGQSLTLIATANQGSEATYESGFVIDKFPISRPNLTFSTLTVSNMSPEDSSIYLCSVEVRTAGPNEKLFFGSGTQLSVL.

In its sample, this clonotype was seen a few times. The J gene is TRBJ1-5, the V gene TRBV7-2; unclear D gene. The V end lost 5 bases, the J end lost 5 bases, and 10 bases lay between the germline ends. Germline CDR1 and CDR2: SGHTA and FQGNSA. The CDR3 is 13 residues long. The CDR3, as DNA: TGTGCCAGCAGCCGATACACCGATCAGCCCCAGCATTTT. Protein product: CASSRYTDQPQHF.

This clonotype has a handful of counts. CDR3 in DNA: TGCAGCGTTGAGGGGTTGAACACTGAAGCTTTCTTT. Translation gives CSVEGLNTEAFF. The chain uses TRBV29-1 and TRBJ1-1; D is unresolved. V was pared by 3 bases and J by 0 bases, with 5 bases between. The CDR3 loop spans 12 amino acids. CDR1 is SQVTM and CDR2 is ANQGSEA in the germline V gene.

This clonotype has just a few counts. This chain uses TRBV5-8 with TRBJ2-1, with D maybe TRBD1 (6 bases). Trimming left V 4 bases short and J 3 bases short, with 11 bases between. Germline V gives CDR1 SGHTS, CDR2 YDEGEE. The CDR3 runs to 14 residues. CDR3 nucleotides: TGTGCCAGCAGCCCCGGGGACAACTACAATGAGCAGTTCTTC. It codes for CASSPGDNYNEQFF.

Ten or more counts support this clonotype. The rearrangement joins TRBV20-1 to TRBJ2-7, with D possibly TRBD1 on 5 matching bases. The V and J ends lost 0 bases and 0 bases respectively, with 12 bases between them. Germline-derived CDR1 and CDR2 are DFQATT and SNEGSKA (reference sequence). The CDR3 consists of 15 residues. CDR3: CSARDLSRVSYEQYF. In nucleotides, the CDR3 is TGCAGTGCTAGAGATCTTTCCAGGGTCTCCTACGAGCAGTACTTC.

This clonotype has at least ten counts. The CDR3 DNA reads TGTGCCAGCAGTCAAGGACTAGCGGGGGGCCTAGATACGCAGTATTTT. It translates to CASSQGLAGGLDTQYF. The genes are TRBV6-6 and TRBJ2-3; TRBD2 aligns across 14 bases. The ends lost 5 bases at V and 5 bases at J; junction bases unmatched: 6. CDR1 and CDR2 from the germline V gene are MNHNY and SVGAGI (reference sequence). There are 16 residues in the CDR3.

The V and J genes are TRBV12-3 or TRBV12-4 and TRBJ1-6, with D uncertain. The CDR3 contains 12 residues. The ends were cut back, 3 bases at V and 13 bases at J, with 10 bases in the middle. The CDR3 DNA reads TGTGCCAGCAGTTTGAGTTTAGGGCCCCTCCACTTT. Its protein is CASSLSLGPLHF.

This clonotype was counted ten times or more. This rearrangement joins TRBV29-1 to TRBJ2-1, with D possibly called TRBD1 or TRBD2 (5 bases each). Germline V gene lookup returns CDR1 SQVTM and CDR2 ANQGSEA. The CDR3 has 17 residues. The germline V and J ends were trimmed by 0 bases and 9 bases, with 24 bases remaining between them. The CDR3 region is CSVEDRGAGYSRSEQFF. The DNA for the CDR3 is TGCAGCGTTGAAGATCGAGGGGCCGGGTACTCTCGGAGTGAGCAGTTCTTC.

This clonotype was detected a few times. The chain has TRBV9 and TRBJ2-3, with D tentatively TRBD1 or TRBD2 (5 bases each). The V gene lost 0 bases and the J gene lost 7 bases, with 12 bases spanning the gap. CDR3 length: 14 residues. CDR1 is SGDLS and CDR2 is YYNGEE in the germline V gene. The CDR3 protein is CASSVAYPGHTQYF. In DNA form, the CDR3 reads TGTGCCAGCAGCGTAGCTTACCCGGGACATACGCAGTATTTT. Full variable domain (missing parts from reference TRBV9 and TRBJ2-3): DSGVTQTPKHLITATGQRVTLRCSPRSGDLSVYWYQQSLDQGLQFLIQYYNGEERAKGNILERFSAQQFPDLHSELNLSSLELGDSALYFCASSVAYPGHTQYFGPGTRLTVL.

V is TRBV7-9 and J is TRBJ1-1, with D hard to call. Germline CDR1 SEHNR, CDR2 FQNEAQ (reference sequence). Trimming pared 1 base from V and 6 bases from J, leaving 15 bases between. The CDR3 runs 15 residues. CDR3 amino acids: CASSLEGLPGAEAFF. DNA of the CDR3: TGTGCCAGCAGCTTAGAAGGTCTCCCAGGCGCTGAAGCTTTCTTT.

Here the CDR3 reads CASRSPTGSMNTEAFF. CDR3 bases: TGTGCCAGCAGGTCCCCTACAGGGAGTATGAACACTGAAGCTTTCTTT. The rearrangement uses TRBV27 and TRBJ1-1; TRBD1 might be the D (6 bases). Germline V CDR1 and CDR2: MNHEY, SMNVEV (reference sequence). Trimming stripped 6 bases from V and 0 bases from J, with 17 bases between. CDR3 length: 16 amino acids.

V is TRBV30 and J is TRBJ2-7; perhaps TRBD2 as D (6 bases). The CDR3 contains 12 residues. Germline loops: CDR1 GTSNPN, CDR2 SVGIG (reference sequence). V shed 4 bases and J shed 3 bases, with 10 bases lying between them. This CDR3 reads CAWTRGSYEQYF. Written as DNA, the CDR3 is TGTGCCTGGACCCGGGGGAGCTACGAGCAGTACTTC.

The sample holds many counts of this clonotype. This chain links TRBV10-3 with TRBJ2-7, with 7 bases lining up with TRBD1. V was clipped by 6 bases and J by 1 base; unmatched bases: 9. There are 15 residues in the CDR3. Germline CDR1 reads ENHRY; CDR2 reads SYGVKD. CDR3 loop: CAISLGQVVSYEQYF. CDR3 nucleotide sequence: TGTGCCATCAGCCTCGGACAGGTTGTTTCCTACGAGCAGTACTTC.

V usage is TRBV18 and J usage is TRBJ2-7; D could derive from TRBD1 or TRBD2 (5 bases each). The CDR3 spans 14 residues. Germline V CDR1 and CDR2: KGHSH, LQKENI. Trimming pared 3 bases from V and 4 bases from J, leaving 13 bases between. CDR3 in amino acids: CASSPTGQTYEQYF. The CDR3, as DNA: TGTGCCAGCTCACCGACGGGGCAAACTTACGAGCAGTACTTC. Combining the CDR3 with reference TRBV18 and TRBJ2-7 gives the whole variable domain NAGVMQNPRHLVRRRGQEARLRCSPMKGHSHVYWYRQLPEEGLKFMVYLQKENIIDESGMPKERFSAEFPKEGPSILRIQQVVRGDSAAYFCASSPTGQTYEQYFGPGTRLTVT.

The chain recombines TRBV28 with TRBJ2-7; 8 bases are shared with TRBD2. This CDR3 spans 15 amino acids. Germline V gene lookup returns CDR1 MDHEN and CDR2 SYDVKM. With V trimmed by 6 bases and J by 0 bases, 7 bases remained unmatched. The CDR3 region is CASSLAGPRSYEQYF. The DNA for the CDR3 is TGTGCCAGCAGCTTAGCGGGACCGCGCTCCTACGAGCAGTACTTC.